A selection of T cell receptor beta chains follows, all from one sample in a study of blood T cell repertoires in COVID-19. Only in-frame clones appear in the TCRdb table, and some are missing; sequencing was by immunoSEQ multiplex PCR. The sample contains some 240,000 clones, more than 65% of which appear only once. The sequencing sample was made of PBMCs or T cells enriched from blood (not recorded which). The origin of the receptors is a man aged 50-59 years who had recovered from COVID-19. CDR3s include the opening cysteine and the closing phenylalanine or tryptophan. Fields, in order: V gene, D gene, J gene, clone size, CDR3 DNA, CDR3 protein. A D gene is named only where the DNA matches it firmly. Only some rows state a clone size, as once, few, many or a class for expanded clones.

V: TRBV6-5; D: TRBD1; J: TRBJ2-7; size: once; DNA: TGTGCCAGCAGTTACGGACAGGTCGCCTACGAGCAGTACTTC; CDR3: CASSYGQVAYEQYF
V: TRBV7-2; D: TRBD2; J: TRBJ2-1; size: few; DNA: TGTGCCAGCAGCCTAGCGGGAGGCGGCAATGAGCAGTTCTTC; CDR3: CASSLAGGGNEQFF
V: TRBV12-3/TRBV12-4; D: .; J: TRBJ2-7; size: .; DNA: TGTGCCAGCAGCCTTCTCGCCTACGAGCAGTACTTC; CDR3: CASSLLAYEQYF
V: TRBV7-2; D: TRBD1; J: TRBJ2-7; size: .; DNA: TGTGCCAGCGGACGGACAGGGGTGATGGAGCAGTACTTC; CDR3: CASGRTGVMEQYF
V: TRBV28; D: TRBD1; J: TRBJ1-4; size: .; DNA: TGTGCCAGCAGTTTGACAGGGGCTGGGGTAAAACTGTTTTTT; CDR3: CASSLTGAGVKLFF
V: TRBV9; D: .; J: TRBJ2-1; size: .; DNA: TGTGCCAGCAGCGTAGCTCGGCTACCAGCGCGGGATGAGCAGTTCTTC; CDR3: CASSVARLPARDEQFF
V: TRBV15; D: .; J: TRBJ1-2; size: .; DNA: TGTGCCACCAGCAGGGCCACTGGAGCTAACTATGGCTACACCTTC; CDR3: CATSRATGANYGYTF
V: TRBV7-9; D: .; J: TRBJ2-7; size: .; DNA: TGTGCCAGCAGCCCCTCCGGTGTACCCTACGAGCAGTACTTC; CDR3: CASSPSGVPYEQYF
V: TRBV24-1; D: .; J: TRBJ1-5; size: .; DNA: TGTGCCACCAGTGATAGTAGAAACAATCAGCCCCAGCATTTT; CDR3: CATSDSRNNQPQHF
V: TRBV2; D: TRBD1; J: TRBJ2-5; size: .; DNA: TGTGCCAGCAAAAGGGGGACAGCAGCATTCGAGACCCAGTACTTC; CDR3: CASKRGTAAFETQYF
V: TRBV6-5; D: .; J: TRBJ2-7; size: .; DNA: TGTGCCAGCAGTTATCTACCGGGCTACGAGCAGTACTTC; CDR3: CASSYLPGYEQYF
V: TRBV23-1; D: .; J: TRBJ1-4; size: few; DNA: TGCGCCAGCAGTCACCGACAGCGAAGTAATTCAACTAATGAAAAACTGTTTTTT; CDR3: CASSHRQRSNSTNEKLFF
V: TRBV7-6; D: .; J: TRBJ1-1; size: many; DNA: TGTGCCAGCAGCTTTATCGGAGGCCTGAACACTGAAGCTTTCTTT; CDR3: CASSFIGGLNTEAFF
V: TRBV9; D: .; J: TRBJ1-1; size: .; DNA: TGTGCCAGCAGCGGCCCGGGACAAGGGGTTAGTCACACTGAAGCTTTCTTT; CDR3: CASSGPGQGVSHTEAFF
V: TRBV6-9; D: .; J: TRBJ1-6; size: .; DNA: TGTGCCAGCAGTTCCGAACACCGGGACTGTGGAGCCCCCGAGAATTCACCCCTCCACTTT; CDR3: CASSSEHRDCGAPENSPLHF
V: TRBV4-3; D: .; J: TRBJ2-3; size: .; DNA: TGCGCCAGCAGCGAAAGTGGGAGGCGGGGCACAGATACGCAGTATTTT; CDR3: CASSESGRRGTDTQYF
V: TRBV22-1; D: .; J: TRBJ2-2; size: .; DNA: TGTCCTGGGAGCGCACCCAGGGTGTCTACCGGGGAGCTGTTTTTT; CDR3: CPGSAPRVSTGELFF
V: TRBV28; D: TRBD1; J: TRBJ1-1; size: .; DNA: TGTGCCAGCAGTTTCCTGGGACAGGGGAGGACTGAAGCTTTCTTT; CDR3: CASSFLGQGRTEAFF
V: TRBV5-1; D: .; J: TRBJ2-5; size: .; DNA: TGCGCCAGCAGTTTATCCGGGACACTGACCCAAGAGACCCAGTACTTC; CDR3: CASSLSGTLTQETQYF
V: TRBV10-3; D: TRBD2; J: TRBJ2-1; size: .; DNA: TGTGCCATCATCCCAGGACTAGCTTACAATGAGCAGTTCTTC; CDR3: CAIIPGLAYNEQFF
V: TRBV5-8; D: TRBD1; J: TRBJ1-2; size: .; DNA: TGTGCCAGCAGCCCAACAGGGGGTTGGGGCTACACCTTC; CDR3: CASSPTGGWGYTF
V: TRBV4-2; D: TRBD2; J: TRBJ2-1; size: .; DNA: TGTGCCAGCAGCCAAGAAGCGGGAGGAACGAGGAATGAGCAGTTCTTC; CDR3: CASSQEAGGTRNEQFF
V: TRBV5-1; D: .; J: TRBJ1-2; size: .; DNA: TGCGCCAGCAGCTTGGAGGGGTTAGCTAACTATGGCTACACCTTC; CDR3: CASSLEGLANYGYTF
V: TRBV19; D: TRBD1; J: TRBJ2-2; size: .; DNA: TGTGCCAGTAACCTGGGACAGGGGATCACCGGGGAGCTGTTTTTT; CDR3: CASNLGQGITGELFF
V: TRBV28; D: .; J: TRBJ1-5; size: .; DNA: TGTGCCAGCAGTTTCTCCCCTATTCCTGCGAATCAGCCCCAGCATTTT; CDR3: CASSFSPIPANQPQHF
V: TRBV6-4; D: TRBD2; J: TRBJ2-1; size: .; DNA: TGTGCCAGCAGCCCCGGGACTAGGGTTGGTGAGCAGTTCTTC; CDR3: CASSPGTRVGEQFF
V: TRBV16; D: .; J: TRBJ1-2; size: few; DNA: TGTGCCAGCAGCCTGAACCCGAGTCTGGGCTACACCTTC; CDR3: CASSLNPSLGYTF
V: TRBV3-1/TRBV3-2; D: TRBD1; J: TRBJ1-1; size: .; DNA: TGTGCCAGCAGCCAAGCGTCAAGGGGGCCCTTTACCAACACTGAAGCTTTCTTT; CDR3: CASSQASRGPFTNTEAFF
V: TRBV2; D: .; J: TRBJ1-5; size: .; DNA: TGTGCCAGCAGCGTTACCGGGGACAATCAGCCCCAGCATTTT; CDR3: CASSVTGDNQPQHF
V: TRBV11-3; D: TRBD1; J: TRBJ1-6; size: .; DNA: TGTGCCAGCAGCTTACAGGGGGATTCACCCCTCCACTTT; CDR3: CASSLQGDSPLHF
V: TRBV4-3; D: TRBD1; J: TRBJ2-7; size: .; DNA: TGCGCCAGCAGCCCGTCGACAGGGTCCTACGAGCAGTACTTC; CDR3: CASSPSTGSYEQYF
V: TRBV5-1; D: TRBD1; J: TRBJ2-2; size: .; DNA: TGCGCCAGCAGCTTGGATCCGGGACAGGGGAACACCGGGGAGCTGTTTTTT; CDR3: CASSLDPGQGNTGELFF
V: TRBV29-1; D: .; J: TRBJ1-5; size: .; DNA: TGCAGCGTGGGAGATTACGATCAGCCCCAGCATTTT; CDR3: CSVGDYDQPQHF
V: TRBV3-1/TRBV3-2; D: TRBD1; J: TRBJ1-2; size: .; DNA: TGTGCCAGCAGCCAGCAAACAGGGGGCATCTATGGCTACACCTTC; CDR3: CASSQQTGGIYGYTF
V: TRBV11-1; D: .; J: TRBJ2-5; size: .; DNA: TGTGCCAGCAGCCAGGGCTATCAAGAGACCCAGTACTTC; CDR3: CASSQGYQETQYF
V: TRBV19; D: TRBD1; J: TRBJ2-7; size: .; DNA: TGTGCCAGTAGTGACCGACAGGGTCTGTCCTACGAGCAGTACTTC; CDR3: CASSDRQGLSYEQYF
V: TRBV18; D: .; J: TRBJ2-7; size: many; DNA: TGTGCCAGCTCACCACCTCTCGGCTACGAGCAGTACTTC; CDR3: CASSPPLGYEQYF
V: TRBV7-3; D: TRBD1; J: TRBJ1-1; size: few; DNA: TGTGCCAGCAGCTTAACGGGGGACAGGGCCACTGAAGCTTTCTTT; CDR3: CASSLTGDRATEAFF
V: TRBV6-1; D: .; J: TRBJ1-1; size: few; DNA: TGTGCCAGCAGTGAAGCGCCAGGGGCGGTCACTGAAGCTTTCTTT; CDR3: CASSEAPGAVTEAFF
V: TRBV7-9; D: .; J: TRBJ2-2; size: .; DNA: TGTGCCAGCAGCTTAGACAGGGTCACCGGGGAGCTGTTTTTT; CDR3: CASSLDRVTGELFF
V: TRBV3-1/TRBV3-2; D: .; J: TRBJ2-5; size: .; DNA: TGTGCCAGCAGCCAAGATATACTCCAAGAGACCCAGTACTTC; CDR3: CASSQDILQETQYF
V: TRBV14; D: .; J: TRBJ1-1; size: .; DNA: TGTGCCAGCAGCCCATACAGGCGAGAAGCTTTCTTT; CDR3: CASSPYRREAFF